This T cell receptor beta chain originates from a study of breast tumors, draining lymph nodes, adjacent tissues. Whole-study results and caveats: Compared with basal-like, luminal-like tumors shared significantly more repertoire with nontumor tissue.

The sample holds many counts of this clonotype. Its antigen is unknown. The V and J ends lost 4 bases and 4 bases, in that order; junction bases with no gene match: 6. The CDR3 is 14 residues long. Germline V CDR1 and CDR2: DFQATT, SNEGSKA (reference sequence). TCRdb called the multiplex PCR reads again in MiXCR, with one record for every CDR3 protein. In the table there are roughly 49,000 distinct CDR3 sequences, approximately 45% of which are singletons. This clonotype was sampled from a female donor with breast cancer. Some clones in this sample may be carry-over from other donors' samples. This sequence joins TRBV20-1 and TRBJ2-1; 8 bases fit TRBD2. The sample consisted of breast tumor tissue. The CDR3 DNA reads TGCAGTGCTAAGCAAGCGGGAGTATACAATGAGCAGTTCTTC. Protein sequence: CSAKQAGVYNEQFF.